The sequence of this T cell receptor beta chain was determined in a study of PD-1 blockade in classical Hodgkin lymphoma. Study observations and caveats: Nivolumab starters within 1 year of ASCT were excluded.

Details on this clone: Its specificity is not known.

Each patient's relapse followed autologous stem cell transplantation, and brentuximab vedotin exposure varied. This table comes from immunoSEQ multiplex PCR, and its TCRdb copy is limited to in-frame clones, with some not included. Of some 100,000 clones in the sample, around 89% were seen once. Germline values: CDR1 SGHDT, CDR2 YYEEEE. CDR3 size: 13 residues. V lost 2 bases and J lost 5, with 10 bases in between. The J gene is TRBJ2-5, the V gene TRBV5-6; no clear D gene. Sequenced material: peripheral blood mononuclear cells (PBMCs), taken before the second cycle of nivolumab. The TCR originated in a human donor with classical Hodgkin lymphoma. The CDR3, as DNA: TGTGCCAGCAGCTTACCAGTCGGGGAGACCCAGTACTTC. Protein sequence: CASSLPVGETQYF.